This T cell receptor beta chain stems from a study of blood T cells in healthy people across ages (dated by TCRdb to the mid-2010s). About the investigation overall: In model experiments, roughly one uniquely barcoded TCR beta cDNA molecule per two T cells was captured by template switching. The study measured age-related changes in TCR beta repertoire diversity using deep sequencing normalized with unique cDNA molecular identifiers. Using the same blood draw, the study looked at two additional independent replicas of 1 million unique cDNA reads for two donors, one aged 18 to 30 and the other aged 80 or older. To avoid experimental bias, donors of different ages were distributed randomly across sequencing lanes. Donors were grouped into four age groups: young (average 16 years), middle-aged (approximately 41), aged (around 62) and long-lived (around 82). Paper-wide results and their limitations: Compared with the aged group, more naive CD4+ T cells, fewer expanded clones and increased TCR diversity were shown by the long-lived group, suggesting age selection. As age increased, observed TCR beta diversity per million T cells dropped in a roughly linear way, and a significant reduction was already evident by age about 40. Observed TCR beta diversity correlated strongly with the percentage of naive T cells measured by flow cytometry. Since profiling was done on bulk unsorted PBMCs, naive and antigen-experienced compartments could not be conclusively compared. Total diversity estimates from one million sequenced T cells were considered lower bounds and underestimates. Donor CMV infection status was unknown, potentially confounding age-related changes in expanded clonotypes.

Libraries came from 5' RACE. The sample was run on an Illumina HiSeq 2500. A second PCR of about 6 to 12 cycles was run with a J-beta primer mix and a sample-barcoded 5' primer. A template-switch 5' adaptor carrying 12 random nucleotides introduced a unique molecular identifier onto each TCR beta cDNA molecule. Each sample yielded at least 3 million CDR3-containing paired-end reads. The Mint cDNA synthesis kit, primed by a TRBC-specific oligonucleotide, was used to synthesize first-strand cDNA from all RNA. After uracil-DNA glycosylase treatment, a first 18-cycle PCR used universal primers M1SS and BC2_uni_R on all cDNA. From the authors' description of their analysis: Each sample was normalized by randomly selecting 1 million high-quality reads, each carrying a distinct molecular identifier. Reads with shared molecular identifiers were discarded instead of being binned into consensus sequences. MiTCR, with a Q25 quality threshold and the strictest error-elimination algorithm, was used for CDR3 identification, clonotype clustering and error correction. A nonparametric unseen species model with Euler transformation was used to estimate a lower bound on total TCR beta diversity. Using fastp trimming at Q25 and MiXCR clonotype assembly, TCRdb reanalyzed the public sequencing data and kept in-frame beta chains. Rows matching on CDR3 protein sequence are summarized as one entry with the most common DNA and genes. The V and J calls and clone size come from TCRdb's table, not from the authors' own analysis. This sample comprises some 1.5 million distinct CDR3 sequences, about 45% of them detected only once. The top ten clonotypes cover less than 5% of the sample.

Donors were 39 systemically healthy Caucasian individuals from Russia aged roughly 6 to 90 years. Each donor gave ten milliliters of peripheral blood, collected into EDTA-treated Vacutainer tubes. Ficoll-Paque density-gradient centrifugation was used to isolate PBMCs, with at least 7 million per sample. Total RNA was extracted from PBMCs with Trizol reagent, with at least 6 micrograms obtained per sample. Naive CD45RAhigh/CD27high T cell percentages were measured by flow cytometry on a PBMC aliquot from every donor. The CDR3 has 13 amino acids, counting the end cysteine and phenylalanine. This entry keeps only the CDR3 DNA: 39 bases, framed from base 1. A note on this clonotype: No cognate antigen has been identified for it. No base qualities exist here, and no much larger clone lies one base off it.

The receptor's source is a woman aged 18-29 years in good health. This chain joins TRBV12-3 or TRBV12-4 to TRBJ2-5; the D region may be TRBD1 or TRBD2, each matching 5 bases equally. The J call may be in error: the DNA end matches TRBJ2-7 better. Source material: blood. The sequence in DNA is TGTGCCAGCAGTTCAGGGTTGGGAGCCGAGCAGTACTTC. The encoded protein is CASSSGLGAEQYF.